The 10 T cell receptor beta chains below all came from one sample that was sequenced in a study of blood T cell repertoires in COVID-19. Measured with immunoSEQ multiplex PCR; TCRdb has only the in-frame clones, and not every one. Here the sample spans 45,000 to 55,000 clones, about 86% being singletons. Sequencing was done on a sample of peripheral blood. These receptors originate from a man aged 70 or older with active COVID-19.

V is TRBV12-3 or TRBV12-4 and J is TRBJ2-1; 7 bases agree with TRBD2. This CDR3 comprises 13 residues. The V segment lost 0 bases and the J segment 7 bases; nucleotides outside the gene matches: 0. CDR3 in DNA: TGTGCCAGCAGTTTAGCGGGGGGGAATGAGCAGTTCTTC. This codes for CASSLAGGNEQFF.

Here the CDR3 reads CASSTWASDTQYF. CDR3 in DNA: TGTGCCAGCAGCACCTGGGCCTCAGATACGCAGTATTTT. This chain uses TRBV3-1 (or the pseudogene TRBV3-2) with TRBJ2-3; D call uncertain. CDR1 and CDR2 from the germline V gene are LGHDT and YNNKEL (reference sequence). The CDR3 runs 13 residues. The V gene lost 5 bases and the J gene lost 4 bases, with 10 bases spanning the gap.

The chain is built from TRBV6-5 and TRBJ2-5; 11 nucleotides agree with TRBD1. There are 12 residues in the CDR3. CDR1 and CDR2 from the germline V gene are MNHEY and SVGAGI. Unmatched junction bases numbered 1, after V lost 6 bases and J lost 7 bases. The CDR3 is CASRDRGRTQYF. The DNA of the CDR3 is TGTGCCAGCAGGGACAGGGGGCGGACCCAGTACTTC.

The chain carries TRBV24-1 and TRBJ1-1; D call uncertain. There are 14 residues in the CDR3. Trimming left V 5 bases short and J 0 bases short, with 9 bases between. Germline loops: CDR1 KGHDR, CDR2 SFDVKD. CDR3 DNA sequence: TGTGCCACCAGTGTTATCAGAATGAACACTGAAGCTTTCTTT. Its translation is CATSVIRMNTEAFF.

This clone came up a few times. CDR3 sequence: CASRQAGPTEAFF. The CDR3 nucleotides are TGTGCCAGCAGGCAAGCAGGGCCAACTGAAGCTTTCTTT. The J gene is TRBJ1-1, the V gene TRBV25-1, with TRBD1 as a possible D gene (5 bases). CDR3 length: 13 amino acids. Germline CDR1 reads MGHDK; CDR2 reads SYGVNS. V was clipped by 6 bases and J by 5 bases, with 13 bases between them.

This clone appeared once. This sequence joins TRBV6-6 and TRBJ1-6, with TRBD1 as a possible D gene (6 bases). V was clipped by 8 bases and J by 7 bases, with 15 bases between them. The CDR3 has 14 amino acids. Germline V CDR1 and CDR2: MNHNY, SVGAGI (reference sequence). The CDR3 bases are TGTGCCAGCTCCCGGCGGGGGCGGAATTCACCCCTCCACTTT. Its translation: CASSRRGRNSPLHF.

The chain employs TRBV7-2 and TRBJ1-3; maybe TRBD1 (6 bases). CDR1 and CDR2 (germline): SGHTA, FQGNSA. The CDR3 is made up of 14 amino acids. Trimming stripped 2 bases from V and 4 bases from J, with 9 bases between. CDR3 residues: CASSLTGSGNTIYF. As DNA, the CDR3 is TGTGCCAGCAGCTTAACAGGGAGCGGAAACACCATATATTTT.

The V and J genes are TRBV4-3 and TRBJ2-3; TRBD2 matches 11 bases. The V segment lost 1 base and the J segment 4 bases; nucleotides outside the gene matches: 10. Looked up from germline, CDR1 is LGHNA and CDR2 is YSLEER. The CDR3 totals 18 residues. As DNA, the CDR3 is TGCGCCAGCAGCCAAGCGGGCATAGCGGGGGGGCGGGCAGATACGCAGTATTTT. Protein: CASSQAGIAGGRADTQYF.

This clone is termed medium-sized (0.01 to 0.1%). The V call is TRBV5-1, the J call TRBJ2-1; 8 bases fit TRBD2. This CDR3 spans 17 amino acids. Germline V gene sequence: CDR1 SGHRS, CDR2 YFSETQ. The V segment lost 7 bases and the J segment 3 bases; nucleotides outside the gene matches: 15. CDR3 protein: CASGPLIGLAGYNEQFF. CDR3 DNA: TGCGCCAGCGGCCCCCTAATCGGACTAGCTGGCTACAATGAGCAGTTCTTC.

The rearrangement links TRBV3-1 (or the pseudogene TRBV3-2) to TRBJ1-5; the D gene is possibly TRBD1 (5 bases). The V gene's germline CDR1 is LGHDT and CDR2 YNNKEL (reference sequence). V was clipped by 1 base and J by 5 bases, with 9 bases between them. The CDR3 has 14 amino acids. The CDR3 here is CASSQGQSDQPQHF. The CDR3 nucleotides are TGTGCCAGCAGCCAAGGACAGAGCGATCAGCCCCAGCATTTT.